This T cell receptor beta chain is drawn from a study of memory CD4+ T cells and cytomegalovirus serostatus (dated by TCRdb to about 2019). A note on the overall study: The cohort included approximately 35 healthy adults from Belgium, of whom 9 were CMV seropositive and approximately 25 were CMV seronegative. To replicate a published TCR-based CMV serostatus classifier, the study sequenced CD4+ memory TCRbeta repertoires from a Belgian cohort whose cytomegalovirus serostatus was known. What the authors observed across the whole study: The original-framework classifier achieved a median bootstrapped AUC of approximately 0.96 with a 95% CI of 0.76-1.00 on the Belgian cohort. Only CD4+CD45RO+ memory cells were sequenced, in contrast to the original study, in which naive and memory CD4+ and CD8+ populations were covered. Of 170 or so previously reported CMV-associated TCRbeta sequences, around 70 appeared in the CD4+ memory repertoires, each in one to five individuals. For CMV serostatus prediction, a median bootstrapped AUC of approximately 0.95 was reached with the original framework, and a median bootstrapped AUC of 0.91 was reached with a US-trained random forest. The results were read as suggesting that the CMV-associated TCR signature is, for the most part, present in the CD4+ memory repertoire.

A FACSAria II was used to sort memory CD4+ T cells, defined as single viable CD3+CD4+CD8-CD45RO+ cells. CMV serostatus was assessed using a Roche Elecsys assay, by which serum IgG against CMV pp150, pp28, p38 and p52 was detected. Following thawing, total CD4+ T cells were enriched through positive selection using CD4 magnetic microbeads. The samples came from a separate study whose specific focus was interrogating the CD4+ T cell memory repertoire. Following standard operating procedures, peripheral blood mononuclear cells were isolated and cryopreserved, while serum was kept at -80 degrees C. The staining used CD3-PerCP (BW264/56), CD4-APC (RPA-T4), CD45RO-PE (UCHT1) and CD8-Pacific Orange (3B5) antibodies, and Sytox blue was used to exclude non-viable cells. Reading the germline V gene gives CDR1 ENHRY and CDR2 SYGVKD. Including cysteine and phenylalanine, the CDR3 has 16 amino acids. Only the CDR3 DNA is retained, 48 bases long and in frame from the first base. The germline V end is reduced by 1 base and the J end by 5 bases; junction bases left unmatched: 8.

A note on this clone: Its antigen target is currently unknown. No qualities accompany the bases; no much larger clone lies one base away.

Genomic DNA was extracted from sorted cells with the Quick-DNA Microprep Kit. TCRbeta DNA was amplified with the immunoSEQ hsTCRbeta kit following the manufacturer's protocol. TCRbeta libraries were sequenced on an Illumina MiSeq instrument. The authors' analysis ran thus. After out-of-frame sequences were removed, 2,204,828 distinct TCRbeta sequences remained, averaging about 67,000 per individual. Each individual was scored according to the count of around 160 previously reported CMV-associated TCRbeta sequences and the total productive distinct TCRbeta count. A beta-binomial model was reimplemented in Python, and random forests from scikit-learn, run with default parameters, were trained on data from the US cohort. Classifier performance on the Belgian cohort was summarized as median AUC with percentile confidence intervals over 10,000 bootstrap iterations. Entries here come from immuneACCESS through TCRdb and include only in-frame sequences with V and J called. Some clones fail to appear in such tables; in the studies checked, an unresolved V gene covers under half of the shortfall, and the cause of the remainder is unknown. V, J and clone size are those of that table, while D and trimming were read from the DNA. The sample has about 52,000 clones on record, around 83% of them singletons. The top ten clones comprise 2% of the sample.

The receptor was derived from an adult in good health and CMV-seropositive. The sequenced material came from memory CD4+ T cells from blood. The V gene is TRBV10-3 and the J gene is TRBJ1-3, and 7 junctional nucleotides match TRBD1. The CDR3 has the sequence CAISEFPGDSRNTIYF. The DNA sequence is TGTGCCATCAGTGAGTTTCCGGGGGACAGCAGAAACACCATATATTTT.